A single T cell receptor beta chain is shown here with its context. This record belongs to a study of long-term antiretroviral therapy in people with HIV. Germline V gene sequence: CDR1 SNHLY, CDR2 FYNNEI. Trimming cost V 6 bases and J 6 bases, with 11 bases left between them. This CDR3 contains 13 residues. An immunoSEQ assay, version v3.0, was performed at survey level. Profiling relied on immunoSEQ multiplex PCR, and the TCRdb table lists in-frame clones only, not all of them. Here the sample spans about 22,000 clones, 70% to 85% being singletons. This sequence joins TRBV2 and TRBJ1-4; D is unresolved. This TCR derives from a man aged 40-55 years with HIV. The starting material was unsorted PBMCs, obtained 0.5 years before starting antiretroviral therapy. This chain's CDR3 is CASRRRDDEKLFF. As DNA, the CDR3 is TGTGCCAGCAGGCGGAGAGATGATGAAAAACTGTTTTTT.